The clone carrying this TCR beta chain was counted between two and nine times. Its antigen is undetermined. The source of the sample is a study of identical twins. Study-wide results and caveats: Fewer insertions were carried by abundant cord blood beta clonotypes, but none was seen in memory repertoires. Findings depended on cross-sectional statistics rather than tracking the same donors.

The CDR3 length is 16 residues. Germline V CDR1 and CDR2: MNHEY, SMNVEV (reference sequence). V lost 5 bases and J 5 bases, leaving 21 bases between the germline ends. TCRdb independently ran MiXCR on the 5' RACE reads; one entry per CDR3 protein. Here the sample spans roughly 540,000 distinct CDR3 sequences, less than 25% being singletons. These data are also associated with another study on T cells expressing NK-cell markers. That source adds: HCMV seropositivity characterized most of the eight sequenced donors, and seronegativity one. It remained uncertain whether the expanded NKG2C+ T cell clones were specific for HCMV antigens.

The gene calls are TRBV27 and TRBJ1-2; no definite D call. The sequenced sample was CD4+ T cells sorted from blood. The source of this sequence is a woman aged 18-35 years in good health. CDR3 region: CASSPTPPGVGYGYTF. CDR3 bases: TGTGCCAGCAGTCCTACCCCCCCGGGAGTAGGGTATGGCTACACCTTC.